The clone carrying this TCR beta chain was seen once. Its antigen remains unknown. The sample is drawn from a study of radiotherapy plus CTLA-4 blockade in lung cancer. Overall study results and limits: After treatment with radiotherapy plus ipilimumab, TCR clones that came from the tumor expanded in blood.

Data came from immunoSEQ multiplex PCR; TCRdb stores just in-frame clones and leaves some out. The sample has some 32,000 clones; approximately 80% are singletons. Sequenced here: peripheral blood, sampled from a patient treated with radiotherapy plus ipilimumab. The clonotype was recovered from a human donor with non-small cell lung cancer that progressed on radiotherapy plus ipilimumab.

CDR3 in amino acids: CASRAARGQYMGTGNQPQHF. CDR3 sequence (DNA): TGTGCCAGCAGGGCAGCCAGGGGGCAATATATGGGGACGGGCAATCAGCCCCAGCATTTT. The chain couples TRBV2 to TRBJ1-5; 8 nucleotides match TRBD1. Germline lookup yields CDR1 SNHLY and CDR2 FYNNEI. The V gene end was trimmed by 6 bases and the J gene end by 2 bases; junction bases not matched to a gene: 21. The CDR3 contains 20 residues.